One sample yielded the 3 T cell receptor beta chains listed below, sequenced in a study of T cells after yellow fever vaccination (dated by TCRdb to about 2019). The library was obtained by 5' RACE. Sequencing relied on an Illumina HiSeq 2500. The public reads were run again by TCRdb, first through fastp at Q25 and then through MiXCR, and only productive beta chains were kept. One record per CDR3 amino acid sequence lists the most common genes and DNA. Recorded for this sample are approximately 300,000 distinct CDR3 sequences; 7.5% to 9% of them occurred a single time. Under 20% of the sample comes from the top ten. In light of the paper, this sample's treatment or condition label describes: live attenuated yellow fever vaccine strain. The sequenced sample was PBMCs, obtained on the day of the first yellow fever vaccination. Receptors originate from a man between 18 and 29 years old who received the YFV17D yellow fever vaccine.

The chain has TRBV10-3 and TRBJ1-2; TRBD1 is a possible D gene (5 bases). Germline V CDR1 and CDR2: ENHRY, SYGVKD. Trimming removed 6 bases from V and 5 bases from J, with 13 bases in between. The CDR3 loop spans 13 amino acids. The CDR3 DNA reads as TGTGCCATCAGGACAGACATCGAGTATGGCTACACCTTC. As protein: CAIRTDIEYGYTF.

This clonotype was detected only a few times. A much larger clone lies one base from this, so it may be a read error. The chain has TRBV6-1 and TRBJ2-3; D gene ambiguous. Germline V gene lookup returns CDR1 MNHNS and CDR2 SASEGT. There are 11 residues in the CDR3. The V and J ends lost 2 bases and 5 bases respectively, with 2 bases between them. CDR3 sequence: CASSERDTQYF. The CDR3 DNA sequence: TGTGCCAGCAGTGAACGAGATACGCAGTATTTT.

This clonotype was seen only a few times. J is TRBJ2-7 and V is TRBV7-9, with D hard to call. The V gene lost 2 bases and the J gene lost 2 bases, with 7 bases spanning the gap. The CDR3 extends over 13 amino acids. The germline CDR1 and CDR2 sequences are SEHNR and FQNEAQ (reference sequence). CDR3 sequence reads: CASSLSTPYEQYV. In DNA, the CDR3 is TGTGCCAGCAGCTTAAGCACTCCCTACGAGCAGTACGTC.